Presented here are 15 T cell receptor beta chains from one specimen sequenced in a study of CD8 T cells in Susac syndrome. Random-hexamer reverse transcription was applied to about 0.45 to 1 ug RNA. One entry per CDR3 protein results from TCRdb running MiXCR on the immunoSEQ multiplex PCR reads. Altogether around 150,000 distinct CDR3 sequences are present, 80% to 95% being singletons, with the ten largest covering 0.12% to 0.15%. Sequencing was performed on CD4+ T cells from PBMCs. The receptors shown here come from a human donor in good health.

This clonotype was recorded once. The chain couples TRBV7-9 to TRBJ1-3; 7 bases map to TRBD1. The CDR3 length is 14 residues. The trim removed 5 bases at V and 2 bases at J, leaving 3 bases unmatched. CDR1 is SEHNR and CDR2 is FQNEAQ in the germline V gene (reference sequence). The CDR3 sequence: CASSTGQPGNTIYF. CDR3 nucleotide sequence: TGTGCCAGCAGCACGGGACAGCCTGGAAACACCATATATTTT.

In its sample, this clonotype was seen once. The rearrangement uses TRBV5-1 and TRBJ1-6; D is undetermined. In germline, CDR1 is SGHRS, CDR2 YFSETQ. The V end lost 4 bases, the J end lost 8 bases, and 16 bases lay between the germline ends. There are 15 residues in the CDR3. The CDR3: CASSTGGGMDSPLHF. CDR3 bases: TGCGCCAGCAGCACTGGTGGAGGTATGGATTCACCCCTCCACTTT.

This chain connects TRBV20-1 to TRBJ2-2; TRBD2 matches 7 bases. The V gene's germline CDR1 is DFQATT and CDR2 SNEGSKA (reference sequence). With V trimmed by 1 base and J by 4 bases, 0 bases remained unmatched. The CDR3 totals 13 residues. CDR3 amino acids: CSARGGGTGELFF. CDR3 nucleotide sequence: TGCAGTGCTAGAGGCGGGGGCACCGGGGAGCTGTTTTTT.

This sequence joins TRBV6-5 and TRBJ2-5, with TRBD2 as a possible D gene (6 bases). Trimming left V 7 bases short and J 5 bases short, with 17 bases between. CDR1 and CDR2 from the germline V gene are MNHEY and SVGAGI. The CDR3 has 14 amino acids. The CDR3 protein is CASKNRGGSETQYF. The CDR3 DNA is TGTGCCAGCAAAAACCGAGGAGGGTCGGAGACCCAGTACTTC.

The genes are TRBV28 and TRBJ1-4; the match to TRBD1 covers 8 bases. There are 14 residues in the CDR3. V lost 4 bases, J lost 8 bases, and 6 bases stayed unmatched. CDR1 and CDR2 (germline): MDHEN, SYDVKM. Written as DNA, the CDR3 is TGTGCCAGCAGTTCCGGGACAGGTCGCGAAAAACTGTTTTTT. It codes for CASSSGTGREKLFF.

V and J are TRBV25-1 and TRBJ1-1, with D hard to call. Trimming cost V 9 bases and J 3 bases, with 8 bases left between them. Per the germline V gene, CDR1 is MGHDK and CDR2 is SYGVNS. This CDR3 spans 11 amino acids. Here the CDR3 reads CASRGDTEAFF. DNA for the CDR3: TGTGCCAGTAGAGGAGACACTGAAGCTTTCTTT.

The chain carries TRBV18 and TRBJ2-5; D uncertain. Trimming cost V 4 bases and J 5 bases, with 17 bases left between them. Per germline, CDR1 KGHSH and CDR2 LQKENI. This CDR3 comprises 15 residues. The DNA for the CDR3 is TGTGCCAGCTCACTAAACACGCAAGCTCCGGAGACCCAGTACTTC. This gives the protein CASSLNTQAPETQYF.

In DNA, the CDR3 is TGCGCCAGCAGCTTGGCCTCGGCGGGGCGAACACCTGGGGCCAACGTCCTGACTTTC. It is translated as CASSLASAGRTPGANVLTF. The gene calls are TRBV5-1 and TRBJ2-6, with D maybe TRBD2 (6 bases). Trimming removed 0 bases from V and 2 bases from J, with 18 bases in between. CDR3 length: 19 residues. Germline values: CDR1 SGHRS, CDR2 YFSETQ.

V is TRBV7-2 and J is TRBJ2-2; D is undetermined. This CDR3 region has 11 residues. Germline CDR1 and CDR2: SGHTA and FQGNSA. V dropped 1 base and J dropped 8 bases, with 2 bases sitting between them. The CDR3 nucleotides read TGTGCCAGCAGCTTAGAGGGGGAGCTGTTTTTT. This encodes CASSLEGELFF. Looking up the rest from reference TRBV7-2 and TRBJ2-2 gives the full variable domain: GAGVSQSPSNKVTEKGKDVELRCDPISGHTALYWYRQSLGQGLEFLIYFQGNSAPDKSGLPSDRFSAERTGGSVSTLTIQRTQQEDSAVYLCASSLEGELFFGEGSRLTVL.

This clonotype has only one observation. This chain's CDR3 is CASRSAGVGEKLFF. For the CDR3, the DNA is TGTGCCAGCCGTTCGGCAGGGGTCGGGGAAAAACTGTTTTTT. This chain links TRBV7-9 with TRBJ1-4; TRBD1 might be the D (6 bases). Germline V gene lookup returns CDR1 SEHNR and CDR2 FQNEAQ (reference sequence). The CDR3 runs to 14 residues. V was cut by 8 bases and J by 8 bases, with 18 bases left in between. Full variable domain (outside the CDR3, taken from reference TRBV7-9 and TRBJ1-4): DTGVSQNPRHKITKRGQNVTFRCDPISEHNRLYWYRQTLGQGPEFLTYFQNEAQLEKSRLLSDRFSAERPKGSFSTLEIQRTEQGDSAMYLCASRSAGVGEKLFFGSGTQLSVL.

The chain is built from TRBV5-4 and TRBJ2-7; D possibly matches TRBD1 or TRBD2 (5 bases each). Trimming removed 2 bases from V and 4 bases from J, with 16 bases in between. CDR1 is SGHNT, CDR2 YYREEE, per germline (reference sequence). The CDR3 totals 15 residues. CDR3 amino acids: CASSLGTGGFYEQYF. The CDR3 coding sequence is TGTGCCAGCAGCTTAGGAACTGGGGGTTTTTACGAGCAGTACTTC.

The chain carries TRBV12-3 or TRBV12-4 and TRBJ1-4, with 7 bases that match TRBD1. The CDR3 has 12 amino acids. V was pared by 6 bases and J by 11 bases, with 6 bases of the junction left unmatched. For the CDR3, the DNA is TGTGCCAGCAGCCGCGGACAGGAGAAACTGTTTTTT. Residues: CASSRGQEKLFF.

The chain links TRBV28 to TRBJ1-2; D is ambiguous. V lost 6 bases and J 2 bases, leaving 1 base between the germline ends. Germline V CDR1 and CDR2: MDHEN, SYDVKM. The length of the CDR3 is 10 residues. The CDR3 DNA sequence: TGTGCCAGCAGGAACTATGGCTACACCTTC. Protein product: CASRNYGYTF.

The chain links TRBV18 to TRBJ2-5, with D possibly being TRBD2 (5 bases). The ends were cut back, 3 bases at V and 2 bases at J, with 7 bases in the middle. CDR1 and CDR2 (germline): KGHSH, LQKENI. The CDR3 is 13 amino acids. CDR3 coding DNA: TGTGCCAGCTCACCGAGGGTACAAGAGACCCAGTACTTC. Translated: CASSPRVQETQYF.

This CDR3 reads CASSFGGNEQFF. DNA of the CDR3: TGTGCCAGCAGTTTTGGGGGTAATGAGCAGTTCTTC. The V gene is TRBV6-2 or TRBV6-3, the J gene TRBJ2-1, with D possibly called TRBD1 or TRBD2 (5 bases each). In germline, CDR1 is MNHEY, CDR2 SVGEGT. V lost 4 bases and J lost 7, with 8 bases in between. The CDR3 is made up of 12 amino acids.